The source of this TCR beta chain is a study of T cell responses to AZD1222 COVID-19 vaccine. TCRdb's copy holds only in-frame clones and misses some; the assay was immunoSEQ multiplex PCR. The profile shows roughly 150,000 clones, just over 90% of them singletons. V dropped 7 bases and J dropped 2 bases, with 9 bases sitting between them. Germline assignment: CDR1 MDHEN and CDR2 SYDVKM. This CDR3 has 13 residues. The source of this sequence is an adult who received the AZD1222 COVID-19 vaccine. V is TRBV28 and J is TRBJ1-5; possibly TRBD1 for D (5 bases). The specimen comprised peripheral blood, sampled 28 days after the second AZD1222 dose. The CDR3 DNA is TGTGCCAGCACCACGGGACGCAATCAGCCCCAGCATTTT. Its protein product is CASTTGRNQPQHF.